A single sample gave rise to the 18 T cell receptor beta chains below, sequenced in a study of T cell responses to AZD1222 COVID-19 vaccine. Method: immunoSEQ multiplex PCR; TCRdb's copy keeps in-frame clones and lacks some. The data contain approximately 89,000 clones, 75% to 95% of them singletons. Here the sequenced sample was peripheral blood, taken on day 0 of MenACWY control vaccination. The receptor set was obtained from an adult in good health.

This sequence joins TRBV6-5 and TRBJ1-2, with D possibly being TRBD1 (5 bases). Germline values: CDR1 MNHEY, CDR2 SVGAGI. This CDR3 has 14 residues. V lost 6 bases and J lost 8, with 19 bases in between. CDR3: CASRPRGEAGGYTF. CDR3 coding DNA: TGTGCCAGCAGACCCCGGGGGGAAGCGGGAGGCTACACCTTC.

The genes are TRBV24-1 and TRBJ1-1, with 9 bases identical to TRBD1. Trimming at V came to 9 bases and at J to 0 bases, leaving 10 bases not matched to a gene. Germline assignment: CDR1 KGHDR and CDR2 SFDVKD. The CDR3 loop spans 16 amino acids. This CDR3 reads CATGSTGGALNTEAFF. In DNA, the CDR3 is TGTGCCACCGGATCCACAGGGGGCGCATTGAACACTGAAGCTTTCTTT.

CDR3 sequence reads: CASSLGGGGNQPQHF. The CDR3, as DNA: TGTGCCAGCAGCTTAGGGGGAGGGGGCAATCAGCCCCAGCATTTT. The rearrangement joins TRBV11-2 to TRBJ1-5; D is possibly TRBD1 (5 bases). CDR3 length equals 15 residues. The V gene's germline CDR1 is SGHAT and CDR2 FQNNGV. With 1 base removed from V and 2 bases from J, the gap between germline ends came to 9 bases.

This clone has only a few counts. The chain carries TRBV5-4 and TRBJ1-1; no firm D call. The V gene's germline CDR1 is SGHNT and CDR2 YYREEE (reference sequence). Trimming shortened V by 0 bases and J by 4 bases, and 7 bases separated the two germline ends. The CDR3 totals 13 residues. CDR3 DNA: TGTGCCAGCAGCTTGGACGGATTCACTGAAGCTTTCTTT. Translation: CASSLDGFTEAFF.

In nucleotides, the CDR3 is TGTGCCAGCAGTGAATTGGGGTCCAATCAGCCCCAGCATTTT. This translates into CASSELGSNQPQHF. The chain uses TRBV6-1 and TRBJ1-5, with unresolved D. Trimming shortened V by 2 bases and J by 3 bases, and 8 bases separated the two germline ends. The germline V gene has CDR1 MNHNS and CDR2 SASEGT. This CDR3 spans 14 amino acids.

This chain joins TRBV10-2 and TRBJ2-3; D remains unclear. The CDR3 contains 13 residues. Germline loops: CDR1 WSHSY, CDR2 SAAADI. V lost 2 bases and J 5 bases, leaving 8 bases between the germline ends. The CDR3 nucleotides read TGCGCCAGCAGTGAGCAGCAGTTAGATACGCAGTATTTT. Its protein is CASSEQQLDTQYF.

This chain links TRBV29-1 with TRBJ2-1; possibly TRBD1 for D (6 bases). V was cut by 4 bases and J by 6 bases, with 13 bases left in between. CDR3 size: 13 residues. Germline V gene data show CDR1 as SQVTM and CDR2 as ANQGSEA. The DNA for the CDR3 is TGCAGCGTTGGGGGGCGGCAGGTCAATGAGCAGTTCTTC. It is translated as CSVGGRQVNEQFF.

The gene calls are TRBV7-8 and TRBJ2-7; 7 bases are shared with TRBD1. Trimming at V came to 2 bases and at J to 2 bases, leaving 6 bases not matched to a gene. The length of the CDR3 is 15 residues. CDR1 and CDR2 (germline): SGHVS, FQNEAQ. The CDR3 nucleotides are TGTGCCAGCAGCTTAATGGGACAGTCGGCCTACGAGCAGTACTTC. It yields the protein CASSLMGQSAYEQYF.

The CDR3 nucleotides are TGTGCCAGCAGCCTTAACTTGAACACCGGGGAGCTGTTTTTT. Amino acid sequence: CASSLNLNTGELFF. The chain is built from TRBV6-2 or TRBV6-3 and TRBJ2-2; D unresolved. Looked up from germline, CDR1 is MNHEY and CDR2 is SVGEGT. This CDR3 is 14 amino acids long. V lost 6 bases and J 1 base, leaving 9 bases between the germline ends.

V usage is TRBV6-5 and J usage is TRBJ2-1; no reliable D call. The germline CDR1 and CDR2 sequences are MNHEY and SVGAGI. V was cut by 0 bases and J by 0 bases, with 0 bases left in between. This CDR3 comprises 13 residues. CDR3 sequence reads: CASSYSSYNEQFF. In DNA, the CDR3 is TGTGCCAGCAGTTACTCCTCCTACAATGAGCAGTTCTTC.

The J gene is TRBJ2-7, the V gene TRBV7-6, with TRBD2 as a possible D gene (5 bases). Germline V CDR1 and CDR2: SGHVS, FNYEAQ. V was shortened by 5 bases and J by 2 bases, with 22 bases between the two germline ends. The CDR3 has 17 amino acids. CDR3 in DNA: TGTGCCAGCAGCCCACTAGGCGGGCAGGAACTAACCTACGAGCAGTACTTC. This gives the protein CASSPLGGQELTYEQYF.

The chain has TRBV19 and TRBJ1-1; D is undetermined. Germline V gives CDR1 LNHDA, CDR2 SQIVND (reference sequence). The CDR3 covers 15 residues. V lost 6 bases and J lost 0, with 14 bases in between. CDR3: CASSPRPVLNTEAFF. The CDR3 coding sequence is TGTGCCAGTAGCCCCAGGCCGGTTCTGAACACTGAAGCTTTCTTT.

Worth noting for this clone: Other DNA sequences in this specimen translate into the identical CDR3. The chain has TRBV7-2 and TRBJ1-3; tentatively, D is TRBD1 (5 bases). Germline V gene lookup returns CDR1 SGHTA and CDR2 FQGNSA. The CDR3 totals 13 residues. The ends were cut back, 4 bases at V and 4 bases at J, with 8 bases in the middle. CDR3 nucleotides: TGTGCCAGCAGCTCAGGGAGGGGAAACACCATATATTTT. The encoded protein is CASSSGRGNTIYF.

The V and J genes are TRBV19 and TRBJ2-7, with 10 bases aligning to TRBD1. The CDR3 runs to 14 residues. Germline V CDR1 and CDR2: LNHDA, SQIVND (reference sequence). The trim removed 10 bases at V and 3 bases at J, leaving 9 bases unmatched. The CDR3 region is CATGDRDRGYEQYF. The DNA for the CDR3 is TGTGCCACCGGCGACCGGGACAGGGGCTACGAGCAGTACTTC.

This chain connects TRBV4-3 to TRBJ2-2, with D possibly being TRBD1 (6 bases). The V and J ends lost 4 bases and 0 bases respectively, with 15 bases between them. The CDR3 totals 17 residues. Germline CDR1 and CDR2: LGHNA and YSLEER. This CDR3 reads CASSPRLTGTNTGELFF. The CDR3 DNA reads TGCGCCAGCAGCCCACGCCTTACAGGGACGAACACCGGGGAGCTGTTTTTT.

The J gene is TRBJ2-7, the V gene TRBV6-4, with 11 bases identical to TRBD2. V lost 5 bases and J lost 3; bases outside the gene matches: 6. The CDR3 extends over 15 amino acids. Looked up from germline, CDR1 is MRHNA and CDR2 is SNTAGT. The CDR3 DNA reads TGTGCCAGCAGTCCAATAGCGGGAGGGGTCTACGAGCAGTACTTC. Its protein is CASSPIAGGVYEQYF.

The chain recombines TRBV9 with TRBJ1-2; 8 positions match TRBD1. The CDR3 is made up of 17 amino acids. Germline lookup yields CDR1 SGDLS and CDR2 YYNGEE. The ends lost 5 bases at V and 5 bases at J; junction bases unmatched: 17. The CDR3 sequence: CASREDGTGPNYYGYTF. The CDR3, as DNA: TGTGCCAGCAGGGAAGACGGGACAGGACCCAACTATTATGGCTACACCTTC.

V usage is TRBV4-3 and J usage is TRBJ1-5, with unresolved D. This CDR3 comprises 16 residues. The germline gives CDR1 LGHNA, CDR2 YSLEER. Trimming removed 0 bases from V and 2 bases from J, with 11 bases in between. CDR3 coding DNA: TGCGCCAGCAGCCAAGAGTTTGCGGGAGGCAATCAGCCCCAGCATTTT. Protein: CASSQEFAGGNQPQHF.